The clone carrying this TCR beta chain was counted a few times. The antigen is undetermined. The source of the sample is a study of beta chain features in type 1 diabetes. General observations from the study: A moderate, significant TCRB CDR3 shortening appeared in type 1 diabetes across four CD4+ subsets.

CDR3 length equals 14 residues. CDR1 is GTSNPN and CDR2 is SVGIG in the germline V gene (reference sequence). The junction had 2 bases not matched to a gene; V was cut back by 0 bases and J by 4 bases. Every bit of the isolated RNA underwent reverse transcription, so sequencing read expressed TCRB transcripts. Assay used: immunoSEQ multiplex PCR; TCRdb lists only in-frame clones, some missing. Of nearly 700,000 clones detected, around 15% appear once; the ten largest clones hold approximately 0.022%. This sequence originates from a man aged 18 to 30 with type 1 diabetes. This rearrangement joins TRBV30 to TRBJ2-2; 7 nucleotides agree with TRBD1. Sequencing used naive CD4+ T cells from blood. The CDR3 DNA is TGTGCCTGGAGTGTAACAGGGGTCACCGGGGAGCTGTTTTTT. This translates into CAWSVTGVTGELFF.